Below are 29 T cell receptor beta chains sequenced from a single sample in a study of blood T cell repertoires in COVID-19. Libraries were prepared by immunoSEQ multiplex PCR; TCRdb keeps only in-frame clonotypes and omits some of them. The data contain about 150,000 clones, roughly 88% of them singletons. Sequencing was done on a sample of PBMCs or T cells enriched from blood (not recorded which). The receptors shown here come from a man aged 50-60 years who had recovered from COVID-19.

The sample holds one count of this clone. The chain links TRBV3-1 (or the pseudogene TRBV3-2) to TRBJ2-7; 9 nucleotides match TRBD1. Germline V gene lookup returns CDR1 LGHDT and CDR2 YNNKEL (reference sequence). The CDR3 consists of 17 residues. J was trimmed by 3 bases and V by 4 bases; bases with no gene match: 13. The CDR3 is CASSPQPGQGRLYEQYV. CDR3 coding DNA: TGTGCCAGCAGCCCTCAACCGGGACAGGGAAGGCTCTACGAGCAGTACGTC.

The gene calls are TRBV5-1 and TRBJ2-3; TRBD2 matches 8 bases. Germline V gene data show CDR1 as SGHRS and CDR2 as YFSETQ. V lost 4 bases to trimming and J lost 6 bases; unmatched junction nucleotides: 10. This CDR3 is built from 15 residues. CDR3 DNA sequence: TGCGCCAGCAGCAAGACCGGGACTAGGGATGATACGCAGTATTTT. Translated: CASSKTGTRDDTQYF.

This chain links TRBV21-1 with TRBJ1-5; the table's D gene call, TRBD1, was not cross checked with the DNA. TRBV21-1 is a recognized pseudogene. The CDR3 has 19 residues. The CDR3 loop reads CASSTSTEDRGLNNQPQHF. In nucleotides, the CDR3 is TGTGCCAGCAGCACATCCACCGAGGACAGGGGGCTGAACAATCAGCCCCAGCATTTT.

The chain employs TRBV27 and TRBJ1-2; no reliable D call. Trimming left V 4 bases short and J 0 bases short, with 9 bases between. This CDR3 has 14 residues. CDR1 is MNHEY, CDR2 SMNVEV, per germline (reference sequence). The CDR3 loop reads CASSSIRANYGYTF. Here the CDR3 DNA reads TGTGCCAGCAGTTCAATAAGAGCTAACTATGGCTACACCTTC.

CDR3: CAWARGGNQPQHF. The CDR3 nucleotides are TGTGCCTGGGCACGGGGGGGCAATCAGCCCCAGCATTTT. The chain uses TRBV30 and TRBJ1-5; tentatively, D is TRBD1 (5 bases). The CDR3 has 13 amino acids. Germline V gives CDR1 GTSNPN, CDR2 SVGIG (reference sequence). V lost 5 bases and J lost 2, with 10 bases in between.

The chain uses TRBV18 and TRBJ2-2; 12 bases fit TRBD2. Germline loops: CDR1 KGHSH, CDR2 LQKENI. V lost 3 bases and J lost 5; bases outside the gene matches: 1. The CDR3 is made up of 15 amino acids. In nucleotides, the CDR3 is TGTGCCAGCTCACCTCTAGCGGGAGGGACCGGGGAGCTGTTTTTT. It codes for CASSPLAGGTGELFF.

The chain has TRBV4-1 and TRBJ2-5; D is perhaps TRBD2 (6 bases). Germline values: CDR1 MGHRA, CDR2 YSYEKL. The ends were cut back, 2 bases at V and 4 bases at J, with 8 bases in the middle. CDR3 length: 13 amino acids. The CDR3, as DNA: TGCGCCAGCAGCCAACTAGCGAGAGAGACCCAGTACTTC. It encodes CASSQLARETQYF.

This clone was observed a single time. The V and J genes are TRBV28 and TRBJ1-5, with 7 bases matching TRBD1. Germline CDR1 and CDR2: MDHEN and SYDVKM. V lost 1 base and J lost 0; bases outside the gene matches: 6. The CDR3 covers 17 residues. The CDR3 loop reads CASSLLGGQNSNQPQHF. DNA for the CDR3: TGTGCCAGCAGTTTATTAGGGGGACAGAATAGCAATCAGCCCCAGCATTTT.

This chain joins TRBV3-1 (or the pseudogene TRBV3-2) and TRBJ2-3, with 10 bases that match TRBD2. The CDR3 totals 18 residues. V lost 0 bases, J lost 4 bases, and 10 bases stayed unmatched. CDR1 is LGHDT and CDR2 is YNNKEL in the germline V gene (reference sequence). The CDR3, as DNA: TGTGCCAGCAGCCAAGATCCGAGCGGGAGGGCCTATGCAGATACGCAGTATTTT. It encodes CASSQDPSGRAYADTQYF.

This clone is a singleton in its sample. The chain employs TRBV20-1 and TRBJ1-6; tentative D call: TRBD1 (6 bases). CDR3 size: 15 residues. V lost 3 bases, J lost 6 bases, and 15 bases lay in between. Looked up from germline, CDR1 is DFQATT and CDR2 is SNEGSKA (reference sequence). In nucleotides, the CDR3 is TGCAGTGCTAGTTTGGGGGCCCTCTTTAATTCACCCCTCCACTTT. Amino acid sequence: CSASLGALFNSPLHF.

V gene TRBV5-1 combines with J gene TRBJ2-5; 9 positions match TRBD1. The CDR3 totals 15 residues. V lost 2 bases, J lost 5 bases, and 7 bases stayed unmatched. From germline, CDR1 is SGHRS and CDR2 YFSETQ. In DNA form, the CDR3 reads TGCGCCAGCAGCTTCGGGGACAGGGAAGGGGAGACCCAGTACTTC. Translating it yields CASSFGDREGETQYF.

The chain uses TRBV7-2 and TRBJ1-3, with a weak D call TRBD1 (5 bases). The CDR3 sequence is 14 residues long. CDR1 is SGHTA and CDR2 is FQGNSA in the germline V gene. V lost 3 bases and J 6 bases, leaving 12 bases between the germline ends. The DNA of the CDR3 is TGTGCCAGCAGCTTCGGGGGGATTAAAAACACCATATATTTT. Translated: CASSFGGIKNTIYF. Together with reference TRBV7-2 and TRBJ1-3, the CDR3 gives the full variable domain: GAGVSQSPSNKVTEKGKDVELRCDPISGHTALYWYRQSLGQGLEFLIYFQGNSAPDKSGLPSDRFSAERTGGSVSTLTIQRTQQEDSAVYLCASSFGGIKNTIYFGEGSWLTVV.

CDR3 protein: CASANREPATGELFF. The DNA for the CDR3 is TGTGCCAGCGCCAACAGGGAACCCGCCACCGGGGAGCTGTTTTTT. The V gene is TRBV6-5, the J gene TRBJ2-2, with TRBD1 as a possible D gene (6 bases). CDR3 length equals 15 residues. Germline V gene sequence: CDR1 MNHEY, CDR2 SVGAGI. V lost 8 bases to trimming and J lost 4 bases, with 17 bases between them.

This chain joins TRBV19 and TRBJ1-2; D remains unclear. The CDR3 runs 13 residues. Germline assignment: CDR1 LNHDA and CDR2 SQIVND (reference sequence). V lost 6 bases to trimming and J lost 5 bases, with 13 bases between them. CDR3 coding DNA: TGTGCCAGTAGCCGAGAGGAATGGTATGGCTACACCTTC. It yields the protein CASSREEWYGYTF.

The V gene is TRBV11-2, the J gene TRBJ1-5, with D perhaps TRBD1 (6 bases). This CDR3 is built from 15 residues. CDR1 and CDR2 from the germline V gene are SGHAT and FQNNGV. Between the trimmed V and J ends, which lost 4 bases and 1 base, there was a span of 11 bases. CDR3 sequence: CASSWGHQSNQPQHF. CDR3 DNA sequence: TGTGCCAGCAGCTGGGGACACCAAAGCAATCAGCCCCAGCATTTT.

This sequence joins TRBV5-5 and TRBJ2-7; 10 nucleotides align to TRBD2. The V segment lost 0 bases and the J segment 6 bases; nucleotides outside the gene matches: 6. The CDR3 extends over 15 amino acids. The germline V gene has CDR1 SGHKS and CDR2 YYEKEE (reference sequence). The CDR3 sequence: CASSLGSGGAGEQYV. For the CDR3, the DNA is TGTGCCAGCAGCTTGGGAAGCGGGGGGGCCGGCGAGCAGTACGTC.

This clone was detected only a few times. The chain combines TRBV5-5 with TRBJ2-5; tentatively, D is TRBD1 (5 bases). Germline values: CDR1 SGHKS, CDR2 YYEKEE (reference sequence). The germline V and J ends were trimmed by 1 base and 1 base, with 8 bases remaining between them. CDR3 size: 14 residues. CDR3 region: CASSLKGVQETQYF. The CDR3 DNA follows: TGTGCCAGCAGCTTGAAAGGGGTCCAAGAGACCCAGTACTTC.

In its sample, this clone was seen a few times. The J gene is TRBJ1-6, the V gene TRBV2; D gene unclear. The CDR3 sequence is 11 residues long. Trimming left V 2 bases short and J 10 bases short, with 3 bases between. Germline loops: CDR1 SNHLY, CDR2 FYNNEI. The CDR3 nucleotides read TGTGCCAGCAGTGAACAGTCACCCCTCCACTTT. Translating it yields CASSEQSPLHF.

This rearrangement joins TRBV7-3 to TRBJ1-1, with D unclear. The CDR3 consists of 15 residues. Trimming pared 2 bases from V and 5 bases from J, leaving 15 bases between. From germline, CDR1 is SGHTA and CDR2 FQGTGA. The DNA of the CDR3 is TGTGCCAGCAGCTTAGGGGTTTTTGGGGAGACTGAAGCTTTCTTT. This sequence encodes CASSLGVFGETEAFF.

The chain carries TRBV24-1 and TRBJ2-3; a possible D gene is TRBD2 (5 bases). The CDR3 spans 15 residues. The V end was cut by 4 bases, the J end by 4 bases, with 14 bases between. Germline V gene sequence: CDR1 KGHDR, CDR2 SFDVKD. This CDR3 is CATSDLDLGADTQYF. Written as DNA, the CDR3 is TGTGCCACCAGTGACTTGGACCTGGGAGCAGATACGCAGTATTTT.

The chain is built from TRBV5-5 and TRBJ2-4; 13 bases map to TRBD2. After removal of 2 bases from V and 8 bases from J, the junction contained 1 base not matched to a gene. Germline V CDR1 and CDR2: SGHKS, YYEKEE (reference sequence). The length of the CDR3 is 14 residues. CDR3: CASSLLAGGDIQYF. The CDR3 DNA reads TGTGCCAGCAGCTTACTAGCGGGAGGGGACATTCAGTACTTC.

This rearrangement joins TRBV5-1 to TRBJ2-2; the D gene is possibly TRBD2 (5 bases). The V and J ends lost 0 bases and 2 bases respectively, with 8 bases between them. Germline V gene data show CDR1 as SGHRS and CDR2 as YFSETQ. The CDR3 totals 15 residues. CDR3 nucleotide sequence: TGCGCCAGCAGCTTGGGGACTCATAACACCGGGGAGCTGTTTTTT. Translating it yields CASSLGTHNTGELFF.

The V and J genes are TRBV5-6 and TRBJ1-1; a weak D match, TRBD1 (5 bases). CDR1 and CDR2 (germline): SGHDT, YYEEEE. V dropped 1 base and J dropped 4 bases, with 11 bases sitting between them. CDR3 length: 14 amino acids. CDR3 amino acids: CASSLRGDSTEAFF. In DNA form, the CDR3 reads TGTGCCAGCAGCTTGAGGGGTGATTCCACTGAAGCTTTCTTT.

CDR3 in DNA: TGTGCCAGCACCCTAAATAGAATGAACACTGAAGCTTTCTTT. This codes for CASTLNRMNTEAFF. V and J are TRBV3-1 (or the pseudogene TRBV3-2) and TRBJ1-1; D gene uncertain. V was pared by 7 bases and J by 0 bases, with 12 bases between. Germline V gene data show CDR1 as LGHDT and CDR2 as YNNKEL (reference sequence). The CDR3 is 14 residues long.

The chain employs TRBV30 and TRBJ1-3; D is ambiguous. Germline assignment: CDR1 GTSNPN and CDR2 SVGIG (reference sequence). Trimming removed 8 bases from V and 1 base from J, with 12 bases in between. The CDR3 is made up of 13 amino acids. CDR3 region: CASSGRSGNTIYF. The CDR3 DNA reads TGTGCCAGCTCGGGTCGTTCTGGAAACACCATATATTTT.

The gene calls are TRBV28 and TRBJ1-4; D unclear. There are 12 residues in the CDR3. Germline values: CDR1 MDHEN, CDR2 SYDVKM. Trimming left V 11 bases short and J 10 bases short, with 17 bases between. The CDR3 region is CAGGGSRRKLFF. CDR3 in DNA: TGTGCCGGAGGAGGGAGTCGAAGAAAACTGTTTTTT.

The chain joins TRBV7-3 to TRBJ1-2; D is possibly TRBD1 (6 bases). This CDR3 region has 17 residues. CDR1 and CDR2 from the germline V gene are SGHTA and FQGTGA. Trimming took off 4 bases at V and 4 bases at J, with 22 bases between the two ends. The CDR3 coding sequence is TGTGCCAGCAGCTCCCAATCGACAGGACGCCTCGGCTATGGCTACACCTTC. Translated, it gives CASSSQSTGRLGYGYTF.

The CDR3 DNA follows: TGTGTTTCGCGTGGACAGACGAATTCACCCCTCCACTTT. It encodes CVSRGQTNSPLHF. The chain combines TRBV28 with TRBJ1-6; D may be TRBD1 (6 bases). In germline, CDR1 is MDHEN, CDR2 SYDVKM. This CDR3 is built from 13 residues.

The chain couples TRBV11-2 to TRBJ1-2; no firm D call. The germline V and J ends were trimmed by 2 bases and 8 bases, with 12 bases remaining between them. There are 13 residues in the CDR3. Germline assignment: CDR1 SGHAT and CDR2 FQNNGV. Here the CDR3 DNA reads TGTGCCAGCAGCTTATGGTCAGTCCGAGGCTACACCTTC. Its translation: CASSLWSVRGYTF.